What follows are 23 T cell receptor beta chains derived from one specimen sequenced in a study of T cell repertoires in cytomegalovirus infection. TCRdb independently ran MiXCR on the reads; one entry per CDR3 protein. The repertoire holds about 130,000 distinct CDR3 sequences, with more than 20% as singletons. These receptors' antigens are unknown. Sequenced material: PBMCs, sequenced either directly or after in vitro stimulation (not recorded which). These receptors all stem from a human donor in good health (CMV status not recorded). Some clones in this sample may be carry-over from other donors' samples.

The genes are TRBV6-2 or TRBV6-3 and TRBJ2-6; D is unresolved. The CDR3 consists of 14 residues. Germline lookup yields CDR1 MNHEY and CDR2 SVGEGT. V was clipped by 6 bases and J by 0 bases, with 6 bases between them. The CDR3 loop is CASRDPSGANVLTF. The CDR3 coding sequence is TGTGCCAGCAGGGACCCCTCTGGGGCCAACGTCCTGACTTTC.

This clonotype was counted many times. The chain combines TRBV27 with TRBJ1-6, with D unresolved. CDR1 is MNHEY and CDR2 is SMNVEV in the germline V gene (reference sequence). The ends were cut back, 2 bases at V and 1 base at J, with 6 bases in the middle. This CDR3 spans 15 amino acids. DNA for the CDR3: TGTGCCAGCAGTTTACGGGGTTCCTATAATTCACCCCTCCACTTT. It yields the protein CASSLRGSYNSPLHF.

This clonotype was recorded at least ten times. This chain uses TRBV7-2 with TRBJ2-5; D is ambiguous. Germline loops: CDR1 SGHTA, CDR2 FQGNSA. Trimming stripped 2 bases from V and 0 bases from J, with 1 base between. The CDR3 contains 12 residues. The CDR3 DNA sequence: TGTGCCAGCAGCTTATACCAAGAGACCCAGTACTTC. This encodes CASSLYQETQYF.

For the CDR3, the DNA is TGTGCCAGCAGCCCCGCCGGGGGGTCTGGAAACACCATATATTTT. The encoded protein is CASSPAGGSGNTIYF. The rearrangement joins TRBV7-2 to TRBJ1-3; possibly TRBD1 for D (5 bases). Trimming left V 5 bases short and J 1 base short, with 12 bases between. CDR1 and CDR2 from the germline V gene are SGHTA and FQGNSA. There are 15 residues in the CDR3.

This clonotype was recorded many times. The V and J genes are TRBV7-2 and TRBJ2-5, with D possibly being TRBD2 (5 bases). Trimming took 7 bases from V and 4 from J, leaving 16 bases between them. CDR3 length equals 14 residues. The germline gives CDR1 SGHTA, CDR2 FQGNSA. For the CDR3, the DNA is TGTGCCAGCAACAAAAACGGGGAGAGAGAGACCCAGTACTTC. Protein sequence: CASNKNGERETQYF.

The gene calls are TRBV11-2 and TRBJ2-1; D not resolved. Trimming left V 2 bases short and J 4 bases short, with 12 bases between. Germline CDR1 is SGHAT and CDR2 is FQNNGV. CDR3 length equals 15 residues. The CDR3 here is CASSLSPQIYNEQFF. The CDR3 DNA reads TGTGCCAGCAGCTTATCCCCACAAATATACAATGAGCAGTTCTTC.

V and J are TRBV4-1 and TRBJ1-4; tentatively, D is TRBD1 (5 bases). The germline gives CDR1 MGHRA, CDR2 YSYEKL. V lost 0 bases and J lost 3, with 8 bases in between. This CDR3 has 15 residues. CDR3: CASSQDRGANEKLFF. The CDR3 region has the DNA TGCGCCAGCAGCCAAGATCGGGGGGCTAATGAAAAACTGTTTTTT.

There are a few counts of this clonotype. CDR3 in amino acids: CASSYPPDPTDTQYF. The CDR3 bases are TGTGCCAGCAGTTACCCTCCGGACCCGACAGATACGCAGTATTTT. The chain uses TRBV6-2 or TRBV6-3 and TRBJ2-3; D is undetermined. The V gene lost 2 bases and the J gene lost 3 bases, with 12 bases spanning the gap. The CDR3 loop spans 15 amino acids. The germline V gene encodes CDR1 MNHEY and CDR2 SVGEGT.

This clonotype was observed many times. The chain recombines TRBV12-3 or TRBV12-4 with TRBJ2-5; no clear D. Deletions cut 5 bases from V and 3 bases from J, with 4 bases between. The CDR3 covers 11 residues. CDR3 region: CASSRKETQYF. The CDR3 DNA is TGTGCCAGCAGTAGAAAAGAGACCCAGTACTTC.

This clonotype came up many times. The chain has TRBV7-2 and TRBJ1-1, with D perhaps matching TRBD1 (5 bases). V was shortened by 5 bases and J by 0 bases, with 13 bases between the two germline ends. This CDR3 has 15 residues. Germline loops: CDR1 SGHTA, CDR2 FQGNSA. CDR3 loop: CASSRGTGMNTEAFF. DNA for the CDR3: TGTGCCAGCAGCCGTGGGACGGGGATGAACACTGAAGCTTTCTTT.

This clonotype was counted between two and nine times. The CDR3 region has the DNA TGTGCCAGCGGCCTAGCGGGAGTGGGCAATGAGCAGTTCTTC. Residues: CASGLAGVGNEQFF. The chain couples TRBV2 to TRBJ2-1; 10 positions agree with TRBD2. The germline gives CDR1 SNHLY, CDR2 FYNNEI. V lost 8 bases, J lost 6 bases, and 7 bases stayed unmatched. The CDR3 length is 14 residues.

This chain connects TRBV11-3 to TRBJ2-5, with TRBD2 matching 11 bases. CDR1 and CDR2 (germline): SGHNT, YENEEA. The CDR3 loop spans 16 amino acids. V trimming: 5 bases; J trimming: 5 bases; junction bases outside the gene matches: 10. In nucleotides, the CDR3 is TGTGCCAGCAGCCACGGGACTAGCGGAGCCTCGGAGACCCAGTACTTC. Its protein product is CASSHGTSGASETQYF.

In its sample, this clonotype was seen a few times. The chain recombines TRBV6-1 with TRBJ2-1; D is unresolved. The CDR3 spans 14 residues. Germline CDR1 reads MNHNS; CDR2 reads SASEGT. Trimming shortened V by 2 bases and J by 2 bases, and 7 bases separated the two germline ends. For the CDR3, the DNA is TGTGCCAGCAGTGAAACAGAAACCTACAATGAGCAGTTCTTC. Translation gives CASSETETYNEQFF.

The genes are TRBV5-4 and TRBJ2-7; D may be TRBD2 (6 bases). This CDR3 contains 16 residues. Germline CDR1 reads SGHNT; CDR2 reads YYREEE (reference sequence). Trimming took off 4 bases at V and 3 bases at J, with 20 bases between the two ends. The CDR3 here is CASSVGWSGGNYEQYF. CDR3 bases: TGTGCCAGCAGCGTGGGCTGGAGTGGCGGGAACTACGAGCAGTACTTC.

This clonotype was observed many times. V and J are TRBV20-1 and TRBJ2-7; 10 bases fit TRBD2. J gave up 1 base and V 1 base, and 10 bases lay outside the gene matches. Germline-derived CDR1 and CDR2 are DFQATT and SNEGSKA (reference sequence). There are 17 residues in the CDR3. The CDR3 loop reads CSARGLEAGGLSYEQYV. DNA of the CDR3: TGCAGTGCTAGAGGCCTTGAAGCGGGAGGGCTGTCCTACGAGCAGTACGTC.

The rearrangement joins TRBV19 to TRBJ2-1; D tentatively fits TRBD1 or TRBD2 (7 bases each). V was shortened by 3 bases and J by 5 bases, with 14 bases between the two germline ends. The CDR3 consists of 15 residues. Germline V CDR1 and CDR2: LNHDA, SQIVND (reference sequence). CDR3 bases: TGTGCCAGTAGTATCGGCCAGGGGGGGAACAATGAGCAGTTCTTC. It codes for CASSIGQGGNNEQFF.

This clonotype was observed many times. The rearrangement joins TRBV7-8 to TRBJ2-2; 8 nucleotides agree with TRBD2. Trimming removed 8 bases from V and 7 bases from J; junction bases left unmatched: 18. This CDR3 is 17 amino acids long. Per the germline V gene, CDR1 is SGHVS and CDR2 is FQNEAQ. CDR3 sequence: CASQIIRAGGSVGELFF. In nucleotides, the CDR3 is TGTGCCAGCCAGATCATACGGGCGGGAGGCTCGGTCGGGGAGCTGTTTTTT.

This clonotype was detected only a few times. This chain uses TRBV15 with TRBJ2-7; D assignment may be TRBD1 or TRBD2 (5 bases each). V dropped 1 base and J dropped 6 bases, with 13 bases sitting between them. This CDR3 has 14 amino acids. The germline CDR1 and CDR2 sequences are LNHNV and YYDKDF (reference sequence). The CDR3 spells CATSRGQGPSEQYF. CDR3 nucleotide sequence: TGTGCCACCAGCAGAGGTCAGGGACCCTCCGAGCAGTACTTC.

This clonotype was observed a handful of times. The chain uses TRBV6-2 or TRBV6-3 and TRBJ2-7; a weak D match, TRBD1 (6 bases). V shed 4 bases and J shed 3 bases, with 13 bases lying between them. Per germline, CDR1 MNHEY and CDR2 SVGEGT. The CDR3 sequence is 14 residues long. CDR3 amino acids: CASSWIAGDYEQYF. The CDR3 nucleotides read TGTGCCAGCAGTTGGATAGCAGGGGACTACGAGCAGTACTTC.

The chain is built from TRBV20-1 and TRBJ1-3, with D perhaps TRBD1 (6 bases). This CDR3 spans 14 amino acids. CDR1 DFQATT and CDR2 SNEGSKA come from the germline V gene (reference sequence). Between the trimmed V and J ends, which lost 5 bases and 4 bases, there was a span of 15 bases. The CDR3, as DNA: TGCAGTGCTTCACCAGGGGTAGCGGGAAACACCATATATTTT. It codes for CSASPGVAGNTIYF.

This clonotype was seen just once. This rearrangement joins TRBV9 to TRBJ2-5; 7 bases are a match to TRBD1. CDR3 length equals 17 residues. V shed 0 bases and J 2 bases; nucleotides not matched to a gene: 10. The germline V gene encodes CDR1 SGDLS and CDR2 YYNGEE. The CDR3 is CASSVGSRTGVQETQYF. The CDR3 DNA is TGTGCCAGCAGCGTAGGAAGCCGAACAGGGGTTCAAGAGACCCAGTACTTC.

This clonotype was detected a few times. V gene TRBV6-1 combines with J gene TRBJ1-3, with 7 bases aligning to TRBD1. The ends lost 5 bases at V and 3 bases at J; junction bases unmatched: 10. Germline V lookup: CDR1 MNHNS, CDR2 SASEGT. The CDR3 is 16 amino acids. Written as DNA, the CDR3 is TGTGCCAGCAGTCCCCAGGGGGAGGCCCATGGAAACACCATATATTTT. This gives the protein CASSPQGEAHGNTIYF.

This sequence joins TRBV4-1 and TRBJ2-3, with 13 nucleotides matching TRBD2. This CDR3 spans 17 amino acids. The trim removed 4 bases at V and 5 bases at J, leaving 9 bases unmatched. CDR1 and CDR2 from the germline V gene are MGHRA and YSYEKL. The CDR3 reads CASSLRTSGRAEDTQYF. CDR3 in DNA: TGCGCCAGCAGCCTACGAACTAGCGGGAGGGCCGAAGATACGCAGTATTTT.